A single sample gave rise to the 21 T cell receptor beta chains below, sequenced in a study of blood T cell repertoires in COVID-19. The method was immunoSEQ multiplex PCR; TCRdb's version includes in-frame clones alone and lacks a portion of them. The data hold approximately 170,000 clones, with under 95% observed a single time. The sequencing input was peripheral blood. The receptors derive from a man aged 55 to 70 with active or convalescent COVID-19.

This chain uses TRBV7-2 with TRBJ2-1; 11 bases fit TRBD2. The V segment lost 4 bases and the J segment 14 bases; nucleotides outside the gene matches: 7. The germline V gene has CDR1 SGHTA and CDR2 FQGNSA. The CDR3 runs 13 residues. This chain's CDR3 is CASSSTSGTGEFF. DNA for the CDR3: TGTGCCAGCAGCTCGACTAGCGGGACCGGGGAGTTCTTC.

The chain recombines TRBV11-3 with TRBJ2-2; 9 bases map to TRBD1. There are 16 residues in the CDR3. Germline CDR1 and CDR2: SGHNT and YENEEA. Trimming cost V 4 bases and J 4 bases; bases outside gene matches: 7. CDR3 sequence reads: CASSSTGTGSTGELFF. The CDR3 DNA sequence: TGTGCCAGCAGCTCAACCGGGACAGGGTCCACCGGGGAGCTGTTTTTT.

The rearrangement links TRBV14 to TRBJ2-5; D ambiguous. Germline V gives CDR1 SGHDN, CDR2 FVKESK. This CDR3 has 14 residues. V was shortened by 4 bases and J by 3 bases, with 12 bases between the two germline ends. The CDR3 loop is CASSLRLMKETQYF. For the CDR3, the DNA is TGTGCCAGCAGCCTGCGGCTAATGAAAGAGACCCAGTACTTC. The complete variable domain, with remaining parts taken from reference TRBV14 and TRBJ2-5, reads EAGVTQFPSHSVIEKGQTVTLRCDPISGHDNLYWYRRVMGKEIKFLLHFVKESKQDESGMPNNRFLAERTGGTYSTLKVQPAELEDSGVYFCASSLRLMKETQYFGPGTRLLVL.

For the CDR3, the DNA is TGTGCCAGTAGTATAGAGGGCTCTGAAGCTTTCTTT. This codes for CASSIEGSEAFF. V is TRBV19 and J is TRBJ1-1; D gene ambiguous. Germline assignment: CDR1 LNHDA and CDR2 SQIVND (reference sequence). The CDR3 sequence is 12 residues long. V lost 0 bases and J 6 bases, leaving 5 bases between the germline ends.

The V gene is TRBV5-8, the J gene TRBJ2-4; tentative D call: TRBD1 (6 bases). From germline, CDR1 is SGHTS and CDR2 YDEGEE. The V end lost 4 bases, the J end lost 0 bases, and 11 bases lay between the germline ends. This CDR3 is built from 15 residues. CDR3 DNA sequence: TGTGCCAGCAGCATGACAGGACTAGCCAAAAACATTCAGTACTTC. Translating it yields CASSMTGLAKNIQYF.

The CDR3 region is CASSLAVRERDEQYF. CDR3 sequence (DNA): TGCGCCAGCAGCTTGGCCGTGCGGGAGAGGGACGAGCAGTACTTC. V and J are TRBV5-1 and TRBJ2-7; 7 bases align to TRBD2. The ends lost 0 bases at V and 5 bases at J; junction bases unmatched: 8. CDR3 length: 15 residues. CDR1 SGHRS and CDR2 YFSETQ come from the germline V gene.

The chain employs TRBV18 and TRBJ1-2; 7 bases agree with TRBD1. This CDR3 is built from 14 residues. Germline CDR1 and CDR2: KGHSH and LQKENI. With 4 bases clipped from V and 5 bases from J, the junction kept 7 bases outside the gene matches. The CDR3 loop is CASSRLQGEYGYTF. CDR3 sequence (DNA): TGTGCCAGCTCACGCCTCCAGGGGGAATATGGCTACACCTTC. The variable domain in full, completed from reference TRBV18 and TRBJ1-2, reads NAGVMQNPRHLVRRRGQEARLRCSPMKGHSHVYWYRQLPEEGLKFMVYLQKENIIDESGMPKERFSAEFPKEGPSILRIQQVVRGDSAAYFCASSRLQGEYGYTFGSGTRLTVV.

This sequence joins TRBV7-9 and TRBJ2-7, with 8 bases identical to TRBD1. Germline CDR1 reads SEHNR; CDR2 reads FQNEAQ (reference sequence). The trim removed 1 base at V and 3 bases at J, leaving 5 bases unmatched. This CDR3 comprises 15 residues. CDR3 loop: CASSLGDRNLYEQYF. CDR3 nucleotide sequence: TGTGCCAGCAGCTTAGGGGACAGGAACCTCTACGAGCAGTACTTC.

The chain employs TRBV12-3 or TRBV12-4 and TRBJ1-4; D gene ambiguous. Trimming pared 7 bases from V and 8 bases from J, leaving 14 bases between. The CDR3 runs 13 residues. CDR3 sequence: CASKLMSGEKLFF. The CDR3 DNA sequence: TGTGCCAGCAAATTAATGAGCGGAGAAAAACTGTTTTTT.

In the case of this clone: In the same sample, other DNA sequences code for this CDR3. The rearrangement joins TRBV5-1 to TRBJ1-3; 8 bases agree with TRBD1. The germline CDR1 and CDR2 sequences are SGHRS and YFSETQ. The CDR3 totals 14 residues. V lost 4 bases to trimming and J lost 2 bases; unmatched junction nucleotides: 2. The CDR3 region is CASSPDRAGNTIYF. In DNA, the CDR3 is TGCGCCAGCAGCCCGGACAGGGCTGGAAACACCATATATTTT.

The chain links TRBV18 to TRBJ2-3; 10 nucleotides align to TRBD2. V lost 0 bases to trimming and J lost 0 bases; unmatched junction nucleotides: 12. The CDR3 is 20 amino acids. Germline CDR1 is KGHSH and CDR2 is LQKENI. The CDR3 bases are TGTGCCAGCTCACCACCGAGGGCTAGCGGGAGCTTCTTTAGCACAGATACGCAGTATTTT. This codes for CASSPPRASGSFFSTDTQYF.

The chain recombines TRBV6-1 with TRBJ1-2; D unclear. The CDR3 contains 13 residues. CDR1 is MNHNS and CDR2 is SASEGT in the germline V gene. Between the trimmed V and J ends, which lost 2 bases and 0 bases, there was a span of 4 bases. CDR3 residues: CASSEPANYGYTF. CDR3 coding DNA: TGTGCCAGCAGTGAACCGGCTAACTATGGCTACACCTTC.

This clone was counted a single time. This chain connects TRBV3-1 (or the pseudogene TRBV3-2) to TRBJ2-7, with TRBD2 matching 8 bases. This CDR3 spans 13 amino acids. With 4 bases clipped from V and 6 bases from J, the junction kept 5 bases outside the gene matches. Per germline, CDR1 LGHDT and CDR2 YNNKEL (reference sequence). The CDR3 DNA reads TGTGCCAGCAGCCCCGGGACTAGTGGCGAGCAGTACTTC. It translates to CASSPGTSGEQYF.

V gene TRBV7-6 combines with J gene TRBJ1-5; D may be TRBD1 (5 bases). CDR1 is SGHVS, CDR2 FNYEAQ, per germline. This CDR3 spans 13 amino acids. Trimming stripped 7 bases from V and 7 bases from J, with 14 bases between. The CDR3 region is CASTLGEGQPQHF. Here the CDR3 DNA reads TGTGCCAGCACCCTAGGGGAAGGACAGCCCCAGCATTTT.

The chain joins TRBV19 to TRBJ1-5; D may be TRBD1 (6 bases). The ends were cut back, 2 bases at V and 0 bases at J, with 14 bases in the middle. Germline assignment: CDR1 LNHDA and CDR2 SQIVND (reference sequence). The CDR3 spans 17 residues. The CDR3 sequence: CASSIKYRDYSNQPQHF. DNA for the CDR3: TGTGCCAGTAGTATAAAGTACAGGGATTATAGCAATCAGCCCCAGCATTTT.

The CDR3 coding sequence is TGTGCCAGCACTCCTGGGGGGAGTTGGAGCTACACTAGCACAGATACGCAGTATTTT. This sequence encodes CASTPGGSWSYTSTDTQYF. The chain carries TRBV27 and TRBJ2-3, with TRBD2 as a possible D gene (6 bases). The germline V gene has CDR1 MNHEY and CDR2 SMNVEV (reference sequence). Deletions cut 7 bases from V and 0 bases from J, with 26 bases between. The CDR3 length is 19 residues.

The V and J genes are TRBV3-1 (or the pseudogene TRBV3-2) and TRBJ2-1; the D gene is possibly TRBD2 (5 bases). Germline V CDR1 and CDR2: LGHDT, YNNKEL (reference sequence). This CDR3 has 17 amino acids. V shed 7 bases and J shed 0 bases, with 19 bases lying between them. The CDR3 DNA reads TGTGCCAGCACCAGCGGAAGGTCTACAGCCTCCTACAATGAGCAGTTCTTC. It is translated as CASTSGRSTASYNEQFF.

This clone was seen only a few times. V gene TRBV5-1 combines with J gene TRBJ1-2; TRBD1 aligns across 8 bases. The J segment lost 5 bases and the V segment lost 4 bases, leaving 13 bases of the junction unmatched. CDR3 length: 16 residues. Germline values: CDR1 SGHRS, CDR2 YFSETQ. The CDR3 coding sequence is TGCGCCAGCAGCACGGGACAGGACTATGAAGTGTATGGCTACACCTTC. Translating it yields CASSTGQDYEVYGYTF.

The chain uses TRBV30 and TRBJ2-1; the D gene is possibly TRBD1 (5 bases). V lost 5 bases, J lost 6 bases, and 14 bases lay in between. Germline values: CDR1 GTSNPN, CDR2 SVGIG (reference sequence). The CDR3 has 13 residues. The CDR3 bases are TGTGCCTGGGGGGCATTCGGAGTCAATGAGCAGTTCTTC. Encoded protein: CAWGAFGVNEQFF.

This clone was observed once. This chain connects TRBV29-1 to TRBJ2-3; 13 nucleotides align to TRBD2. The CDR3 spans 14 residues. Germline lookup yields CDR1 SQVTM and CDR2 ANQGSEA. Trimming at V came to 7 bases and at J to 6 bases, leaving 7 bases not matched to a gene. CDR3 nucleotides: TGCAGCGAACTCGGACTAGCGGGAGCTGATACGCAGTATTTT. Protein: CSELGLAGADTQYF.

Only a few counts were recorded for this clone. This chain connects TRBV27 to TRBJ1-5; 7 bases align to TRBD1. V trimming: 6 bases; J trimming: 4 bases; junction bases outside the gene matches: 9. CDR1 and CDR2 (germline): MNHEY, SMNVEV (reference sequence). The CDR3 extends over 15 amino acids. CDR3 nucleotides: TGTGCCAGCAGACCAGGACAGGCACCAAATCAGCCCCAGCATTTT. It codes for CASRPGQAPNQPQHF.